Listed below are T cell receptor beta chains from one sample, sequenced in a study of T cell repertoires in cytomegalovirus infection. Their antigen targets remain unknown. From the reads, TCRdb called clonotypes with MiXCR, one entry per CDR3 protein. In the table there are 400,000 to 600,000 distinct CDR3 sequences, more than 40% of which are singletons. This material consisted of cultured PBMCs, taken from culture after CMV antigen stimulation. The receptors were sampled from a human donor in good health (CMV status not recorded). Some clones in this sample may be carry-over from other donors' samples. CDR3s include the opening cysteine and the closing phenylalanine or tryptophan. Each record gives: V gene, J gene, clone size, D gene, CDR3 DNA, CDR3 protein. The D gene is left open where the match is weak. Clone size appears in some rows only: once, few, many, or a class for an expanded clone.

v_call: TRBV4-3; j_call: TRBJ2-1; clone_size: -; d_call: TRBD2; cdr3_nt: TGCGCCAGCAGCGGGGAACTAGCGGAGGGGGGTAATGAGCAGTTCTTC; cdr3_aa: CASSGELAEGGNEQFF
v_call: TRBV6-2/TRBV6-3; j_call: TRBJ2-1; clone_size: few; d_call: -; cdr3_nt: TGTGCCAGCAGAAAGCGGACTGTTCCTGAGCAGTTCTTC; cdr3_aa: CASRKRTVPEQFF
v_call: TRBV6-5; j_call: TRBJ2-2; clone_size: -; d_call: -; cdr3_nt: TGTGCCAGCACCAGGCAGAACACCGGGGAGCTGTTTTTT; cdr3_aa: CASTRQNTGELFF
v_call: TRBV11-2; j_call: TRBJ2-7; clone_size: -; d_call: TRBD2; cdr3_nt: TGTGCCAGCAGCTTCCGGGGTGGGGGGGACTACGAGCAGTACTTC; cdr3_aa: CASSFRGGGDYEQYF
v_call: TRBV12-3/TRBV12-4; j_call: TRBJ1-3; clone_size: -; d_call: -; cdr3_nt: TGTGCCAGCACCCCAGAGGCCCGGGCTAACAATGGAAACACCATATATTTT; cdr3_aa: CASTPEARANNGNTIYF
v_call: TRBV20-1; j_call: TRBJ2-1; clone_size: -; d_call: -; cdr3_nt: TGCAGTGCTAAGGTGGGCGGGACTTCGTGGAATGAGCAGTTCTTC; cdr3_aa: CSAKVGGTSWNEQFF
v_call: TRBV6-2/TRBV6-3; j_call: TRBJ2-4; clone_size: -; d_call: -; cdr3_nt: TGTGCCAGCTCCGACCCCGCAATTCAGTACTTC; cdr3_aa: CASSDPAIQYF
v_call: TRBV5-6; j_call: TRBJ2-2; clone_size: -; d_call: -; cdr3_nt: TGTGCCAGCAGCTCGAGTAGGGCAGGGCCTATTGCCGGGGAGCTGTTTTTT; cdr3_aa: CASSSSRAGPIAGELFF
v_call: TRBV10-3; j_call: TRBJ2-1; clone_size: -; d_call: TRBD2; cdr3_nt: TGTGCCATCAGTGGAGGTCTAGCGGGGGCCACCTCCTACAATGAGCAGTTCTTC; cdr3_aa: CAISGGLAGATSYNEQFF
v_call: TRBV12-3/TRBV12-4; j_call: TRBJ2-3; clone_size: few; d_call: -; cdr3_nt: TGTGCCAGCAGTTTTAGCGGACCACAGGATACGCAGTATTTT; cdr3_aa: CASSFSGPQDTQYF
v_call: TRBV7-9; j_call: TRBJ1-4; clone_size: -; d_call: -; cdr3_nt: TGTGCCAGCAGCTCCGCAAGGGCTTCAACTAATGAAAAACTGTTTTTT; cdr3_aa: CASSSARASTNEKLFF
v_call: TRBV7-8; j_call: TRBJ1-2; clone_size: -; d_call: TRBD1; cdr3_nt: TGTGCCAGCAGCCCCAGACCGGGACAGGGATCAGGCTACACCTTC; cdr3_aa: CASSPRPGQGSGYTF
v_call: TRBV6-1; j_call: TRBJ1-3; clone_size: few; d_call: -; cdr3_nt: TGTGCCAGTGTAAAGGACAGCGTTTTCCCCATTCTCTTGGACACCATATATTTT; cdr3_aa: CASVKDSVFPILLDTIYF
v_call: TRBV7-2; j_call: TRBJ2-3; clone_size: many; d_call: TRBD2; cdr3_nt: TGTGCCAGCAGCTGGGCGGGGGGACTCACAGATACGCAGTATTTT; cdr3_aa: CASSWAGGLTDTQYF
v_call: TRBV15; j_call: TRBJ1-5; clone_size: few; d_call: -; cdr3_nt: TGTGCCACCAGCAGAGATTGGGGACCAGGTCAGCCCCAGCATTTT; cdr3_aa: CATSRDWGPGQPQHF
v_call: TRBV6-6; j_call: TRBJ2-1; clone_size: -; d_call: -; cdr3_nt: TGTGCCAGCAGTGTGTGGGGGTACAATGAGCAGTTCTTC; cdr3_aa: CASSVWGYNEQFF
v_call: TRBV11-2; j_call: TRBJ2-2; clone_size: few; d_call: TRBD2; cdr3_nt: TGTGCCAGCAGCTTAAGGGCGGGACTAGCGGGGGAGACGAACACCGGGGAGCTGTTTTTT; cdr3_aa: CASSLRAGLAGETNTGELFF
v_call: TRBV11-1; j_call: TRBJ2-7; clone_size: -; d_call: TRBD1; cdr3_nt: TGTGCCAGCAGTTCTCTAAGGGACAGGGCGTACGAGCAGTACTTC; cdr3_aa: CASSSLRDRAYEQYF
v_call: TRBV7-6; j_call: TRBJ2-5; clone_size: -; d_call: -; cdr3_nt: TGTGCCAGCAGCTCCTTGAGGGTCGGGAGTCGGGAGACCCAGTACTTC; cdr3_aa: CASSSLRVGSRETQYF
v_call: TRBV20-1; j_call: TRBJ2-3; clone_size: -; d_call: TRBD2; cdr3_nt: TGCAGTGCTATCAGGACTAGCGGGGGCCCAGGGGATACGCAGTATTTT; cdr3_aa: CSAIRTSGGPGDTQYF
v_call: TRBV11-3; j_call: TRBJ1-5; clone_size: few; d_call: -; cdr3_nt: TGTGCCCTGGGGTACAGGGCGACCCTGTTTTATCAGCCCCAGCATTTT; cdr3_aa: CALGYRATLFYQPQHF
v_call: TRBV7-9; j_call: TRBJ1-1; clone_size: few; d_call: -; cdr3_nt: TGTGCCAGCAGCTTAAACAGCCTAGACACTGAAGCTTTCTTT; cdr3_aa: CASSLNSLDTEAFF
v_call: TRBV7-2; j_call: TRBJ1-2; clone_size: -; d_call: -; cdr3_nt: TGTGCCAGCAGCTTAGTGGCGTGGGATGGCTACACCTTC; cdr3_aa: CASSLVAWDGYTF
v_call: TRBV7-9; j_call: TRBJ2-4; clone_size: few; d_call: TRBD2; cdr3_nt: TGTGCCAGCAGCATCACCGGGACTAGCGGAAACATTCAGTACTTC; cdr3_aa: CASSITGTSGNIQYF
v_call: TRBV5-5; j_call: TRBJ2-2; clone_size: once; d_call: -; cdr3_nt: TGTGCCAGCAGCTCCAGGGGAATCGACACCGGGGAGCTGTTTTTT; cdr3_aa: CASSSRGIDTGELFF
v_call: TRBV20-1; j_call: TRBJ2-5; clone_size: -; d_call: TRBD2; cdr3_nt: TGCAGTGCTTCCAGAGCGGGGGGAATCCAAGAGACCCAGTACTTC; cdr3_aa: CSASRAGGIQETQYF
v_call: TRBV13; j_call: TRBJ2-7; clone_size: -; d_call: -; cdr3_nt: TGTGCCAGCAGCTTAACAGGGGGGGTTCCCTACGAGCAGTACTTC; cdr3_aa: CASSLTGGVPYEQYF
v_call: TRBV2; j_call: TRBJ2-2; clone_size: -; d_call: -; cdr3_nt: TGTGCCAGCAGTGTCGTTCGGCTCACCGGGGAGCTGTTTTTT; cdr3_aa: CASSVVRLTGELFF
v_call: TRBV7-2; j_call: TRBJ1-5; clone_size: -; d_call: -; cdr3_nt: TGTGCCAGCAGCCGTAAAGGGGGGGGCACCGATCAGCCCCAGCATTTT; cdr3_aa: CASSRKGGGTDQPQHF
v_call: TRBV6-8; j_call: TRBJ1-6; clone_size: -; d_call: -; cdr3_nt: TGTGCCAGCACCGAGACAGGATATAATTCACCCCTCCACTTT; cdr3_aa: CASTETGYNSPLHF
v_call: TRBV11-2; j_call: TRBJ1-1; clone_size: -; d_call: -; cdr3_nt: TGTGCCAGCAGCCTCCTAGGGAGCACTGAAGCTTTCTTT; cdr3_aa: CASSLLGSTEAFF
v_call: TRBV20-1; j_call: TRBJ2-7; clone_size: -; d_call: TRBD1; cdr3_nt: TGCAGTGCTAGAGGGACAGGGGTCCCCTACGAGCAGTACTTC; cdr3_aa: CSARGTGVPYEQYF
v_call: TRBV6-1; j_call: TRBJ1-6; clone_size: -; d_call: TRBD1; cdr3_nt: TGTGCCAGCAGGACAGGGGGCCGATCACCCCTCCACTTT; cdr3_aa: CASRTGGRSPLHF
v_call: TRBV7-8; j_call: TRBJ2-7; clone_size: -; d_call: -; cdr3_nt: TGTGCCAGCAGGCCGGGGGTAAGCTCCTACGAGCAGTACTTC; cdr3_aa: CASRPGVSSYEQYF
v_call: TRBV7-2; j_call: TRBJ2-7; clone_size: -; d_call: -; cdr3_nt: TGTGCCAGCAGCGTAGCCGGTAGCTCCTACGAGCAGTACTTC; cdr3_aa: CASSVAGSSYEQYF
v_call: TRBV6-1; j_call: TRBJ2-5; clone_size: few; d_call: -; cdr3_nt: TGTGCCAGCAGTGAGCTGTCCAGGTCGGAAGGGACCCAGTACTTC; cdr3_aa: CASSELSRSEGTQYF
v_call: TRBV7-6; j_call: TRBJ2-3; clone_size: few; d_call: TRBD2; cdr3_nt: TGTGCCAGCAGCCCCTACCCTAGCGGGTTGAGCACAGATACGCAGTATTTT; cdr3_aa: CASSPYPSGLSTDTQYF
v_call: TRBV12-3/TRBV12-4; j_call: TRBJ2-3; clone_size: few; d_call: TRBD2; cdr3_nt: TGTGCCAGCAGCCATCCGGCGGGAGACGTCGGGACAGATACGCAGTATTTT; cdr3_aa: CASSHPAGDVGTDTQYF
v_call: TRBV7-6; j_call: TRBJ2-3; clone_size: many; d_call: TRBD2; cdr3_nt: TGTGCCAGCAGCCTGACTAGCGGGGGGCGCGATACGCAGTATTTT; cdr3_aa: CASSLTSGGRDTQYF
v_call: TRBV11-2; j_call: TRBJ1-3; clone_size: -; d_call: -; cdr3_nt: TGTGCCAGCAGCTTAAGGGTCCCCGACAGAACCTCTGGAAACACCATATATTTT; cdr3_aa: CASSLRVPDRTSGNTIYF
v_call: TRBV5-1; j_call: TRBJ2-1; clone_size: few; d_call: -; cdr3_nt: TGCGCCAGCAGCTTGGTCCCGAGCGGGTCCAATGAGCAGTTCTTC; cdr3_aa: CASSLVPSGSNEQFF
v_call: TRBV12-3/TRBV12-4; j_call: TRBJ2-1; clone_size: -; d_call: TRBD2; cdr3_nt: TGTGCCAGCAGTTTAACCCGGGGGGATTTATCCTACAATGAGCAGTTCTTC; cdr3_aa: CASSLTRGDLSYNEQFF
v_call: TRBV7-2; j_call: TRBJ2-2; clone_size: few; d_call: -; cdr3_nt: TGTGCCAGCAGGGGACCCGGAACCCTGTTTTTT; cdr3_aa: CASRGPGTLFF
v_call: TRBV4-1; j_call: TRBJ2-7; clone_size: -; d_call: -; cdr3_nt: TGCGCCAGCAGCCAAGGTTTCTCGCGGGGAACCTACGAGCAGTACTTC; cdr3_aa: CASSQGFSRGTYEQYF
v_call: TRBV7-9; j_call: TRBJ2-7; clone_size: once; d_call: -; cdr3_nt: TGTGCCAGCAGCTTTTGGGATGGCGAGCAGTACTTC; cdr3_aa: CASSFWDGEQYF
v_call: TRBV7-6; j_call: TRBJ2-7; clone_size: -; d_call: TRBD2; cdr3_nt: TGTGCCAGCAGGCGGGGGGATGAGCACGAGCAGTACTTC; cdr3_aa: CASRRGDEHEQYF
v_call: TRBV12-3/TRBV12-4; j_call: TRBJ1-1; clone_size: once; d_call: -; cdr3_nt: TGTGCCAGCAGCCTTAGGTTATTTGTTAGCATTTTTGGCACTGAAGCTTTCTTT; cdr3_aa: CASSLRLFVSIFGTEAFF
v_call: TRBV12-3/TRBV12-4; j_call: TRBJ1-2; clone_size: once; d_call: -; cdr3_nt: TGTGCCACCCTGAACAGCGCCTATGGCTACACCTTC; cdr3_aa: CATLNSAYGYTF
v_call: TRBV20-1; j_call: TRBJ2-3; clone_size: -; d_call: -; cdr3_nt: TGCAGTGCTAGAATCCCAGGGGCGCTTTCAGATACGCAGTATTTT; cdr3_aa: CSARIPGALSDTQYF
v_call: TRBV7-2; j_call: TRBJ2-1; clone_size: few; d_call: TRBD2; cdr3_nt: TGTGCCAGCAGCTTAGAGCGGGGGGGCACTGAGCAGTTCTTC; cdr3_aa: CASSLERGGTEQFF
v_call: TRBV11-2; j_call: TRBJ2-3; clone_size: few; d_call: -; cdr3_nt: TGTGCCAGCAGCTTAGGGGCAGGGTTGGATACGCAGTATTTT; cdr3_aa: CASSLGAGLDTQYF
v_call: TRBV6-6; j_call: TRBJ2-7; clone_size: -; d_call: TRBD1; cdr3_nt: TGTGCCAGCAGCCGGGACAGGAGGCTTCAGAGCTCCTACGAGCAGTACTTC; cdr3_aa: CASSRDRRLQSSYEQYF
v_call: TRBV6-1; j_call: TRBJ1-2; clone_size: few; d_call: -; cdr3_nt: TGTGCCAGCAGTTCCAGGGCCTCTGGCTACACCTTC; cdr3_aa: CASSSRASGYTF
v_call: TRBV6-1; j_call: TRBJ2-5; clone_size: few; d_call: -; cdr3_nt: TGTGCCAGCAGGGGACGGACTCCTTTTCAAGAGACCCAGTACTTC; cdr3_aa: CASRGRTPFQETQYF